The 19 T cell receptor beta chains below were found in one sample sequenced in a study of T-cell reconstitution after alpha-beta-depleted transplantation in children. For TCRbeta, the library was prepared with unique molecular identifiers. TCRdb re-called the PCR reads through MiXCR, storing one row per CDR3 protein. This sample has some 530,000 distinct CDR3 sequences, with around 12% found just once. The material sequenced was PBMCs from the stem cell graft donor, taken from the stem cell graft. The origin of the receptors is a human donor who donated a stem cell graft to a child with combined immunodeficiency.

This clonotype appeared once. The rearrangement uses TRBV4-1 and TRBJ2-3; D is unclear. Germline-derived CDR1 and CDR2 are MGHRA and YSYEKL. This CDR3 has 13 residues. Trimming shortened V by 1 base and J by 1 base, and 3 bases separated the two germline ends. Here the CDR3 DNA reads TGCGCCAGCAGCCAAGTAGGCACAGATACGCAGTATTTT. Residues: CASSQVGTDTQYF.

V is TRBV23-1 and J is TRBJ1-1; 7 nucleotides match TRBD1. TRBV23-1 is designated an ORF whose function remains uncertain. The CDR3 is 14 residues long. V shed 11 bases and J 5 bases; nucleotides not matched to a gene: 14. CDR3 in DNA: TGCGCCGGCTCAGGGGGGGGCGGTTGGACTGAAGCTTTCTTT. This sequence encodes CAGSGGGGWTEAFF.

This clonotype came up a few times. The rearrangement uses TRBV20-1 and TRBJ2-1, with TRBD2 as a possible D gene (6 bases). The CDR3 loop spans 15 amino acids. Germline V gives CDR1 DFQATT, CDR2 SNEGSKA (reference sequence). V lost 0 bases and J lost 5, with 14 bases in between. The CDR3 loop is CSARDGGLPNNEQFF. CDR3 DNA: TGCAGTGCTAGAGATGGCGGACTACCTAACAATGAGCAGTTCTTC.

This clonotype was counted many times. The V call is TRBV27, the J call TRBJ1-6; D is uncertain. Germline V gene sequence: CDR1 MNHEY, CDR2 SMNVEV (reference sequence). Trimming stripped 0 bases from V and 9 bases from J, with 6 bases between. CDR3 length: 13 residues. The CDR3 DNA is TGTGCCAGCAGTTTATCTTGGGGTTCACCCCTCCACTTT. This gives the protein CASSLSWGSPLHF.

The rearrangement links TRBV4-3 to TRBJ2-7; D perhaps matches TRBD1 (5 bases). Germline CDR1 reads LGHNA; CDR2 reads YSLEER. The length of the CDR3 is 15 residues. V lost 4 bases and J 3 bases, leaving 16 bases between the germline ends. CDR3 nucleotide sequence: TGCGCCAGCAGCCGAGTAGTGACAGAAAACTACGAGCAGTACTTC. Its protein is CASSRVVTENYEQYF.

This chain joins TRBV19 and TRBJ2-2, with a tentative D call TRBD1 (5 bases). The CDR3 has 15 residues. V was trimmed by 4 bases and J by 2 bases, leaving 11 bases between them. CDR1 is LNHDA and CDR2 is SQIVND in the germline V gene (reference sequence). CDR3 in DNA: TGTGCCAGTAGTAAAGGCAGGGTAAACACCGGGGAGCTGTTTTTT. As protein: CASSKGRVNTGELFF.

This chain connects TRBV18 to TRBJ2-5, with a weak D call TRBD1 (6 bases). The CDR3 spans 13 residues. CDR1 is KGHSH, CDR2 LQKENI, per germline. Deletions cut 2 bases from V and 5 bases from J, with 9 bases between. This CDR3 is CASSPAGDETQYF. CDR3 coding DNA: TGTGCCAGCTCACCAGCAGGGGACGAGACCCAGTACTTC.

The rearrangement joins TRBV11-2 to TRBJ2-7; weak D call: TRBD2 (5 bases). This CDR3 region has 14 residues. Trimming left V 2 bases short and J 3 bases short, with 11 bases between. The germline V gene encodes CDR1 SGHAT and CDR2 FQNNGV. The chain's CDR3 is CASSLPGNVYEQYF. CDR3 in DNA: TGTGCCAGCAGCTTACCGGGGAACGTCTACGAGCAGTACTTC.

J is TRBJ1-4 and V is TRBV12-3 or TRBV12-4; no definite D call. The CDR3 is made up of 16 amino acids. V lost 7 bases, J lost 10 bases, and 25 bases lay in between. CDR3 nucleotides: TGTGCCAGCAACCCTGGACTCTCAGGCCCCGAGGGAAAACTGTTTTTT. Amino acid sequence: CASNPGLSGPEGKLFF.

This clonotype has only a few counts. The gene calls are TRBV13 and TRBJ1-6; 9 bases map to TRBD1. Germline CDR1 and CDR2: PRHDT and FYEKMQ (reference sequence). There are 16 residues in the CDR3. V lost 2 bases and J lost 3; bases outside the gene matches: 2. In nucleotides, the CDR3 is TGTGCCAGCAGCTTAAGGGACAGGGACTATAATTCACCCCTCCACTTT. Translated: CASSLRDRDYNSPLHF.

This clonotype turned up a few times. The junction shows a germline mismatch at one end, possibly a read error. J is TRBJ1-2 and V is TRBV10-3; D is possibly TRBD1 (5 bases). The V gene's germline CDR1 is ENHRY and CDR2 SYGVKD. CDR3 length equals 17 residues. CDR3: CASSSDSGPRGNYGYTF. The CDR3 DNA reads as TGTGCCAGCAGTAGTGACTCAGGGCCGCGAGGGAACTATGGCTACACCTTC.

In its sample, this clonotype was seen a few times. This chain joins TRBV12-3 or TRBV12-4 and TRBJ2-5; no definite D call. CDR3 size: 14 residues. V gave up 3 bases and J gave up 2 bases, with 10 bases separating them. The CDR3 coding sequence is TGTGCCAGCAGTTTTATTAGTGGGCAAGAGACCCAGTACTTC. Its protein is CASSFISGQETQYF.

This chain uses TRBV7-2 with TRBJ2-3, with a weak D call TRBD2 (7 bases). The CDR3 consists of 15 residues. V gave up 5 bases and J gave up 4 bases, with 16 bases separating them. Germline CDR1 reads SGHTA; CDR2 reads FQGNSA. CDR3 sequence: CASSGGAGVADTQYF. The CDR3 DNA sequence: TGTGCCAGCAGCGGGGGGGCGGGAGTGGCAGATACGCAGTATTTT.

Ten or more counts support this clonotype. This sequence joins TRBV5-8 and TRBJ1-4, with D tentatively TRBD1 (6 bases). The CDR3 contains 15 residues. The V gene lost 4 bases and the J gene lost 5 bases, with 15 bases spanning the gap. The germline V gene encodes CDR1 SGHTS and CDR2 YDEGEE. CDR3: CASSLMTGLNEKLFF. For the CDR3, the DNA is TGTGCCAGCAGCCTGATGACAGGCCTAAATGAAAAACTGTTTTTT.

This clonotype was detected ten times or more. This chain connects TRBV24-1 to TRBJ2-1; no firm D call. The CDR3 has 16 residues. Germline values: CDR1 KGHDR, CDR2 SFDVKD. Trimming cost V 4 bases and J 0 bases, with 12 bases left between them. The CDR3 reads CATSERDWRSYNEQFF. The CDR3 DNA follows: TGTGCCACCAGTGAGCGAGACTGGCGCTCCTACAATGAGCAGTTCTTC.

This clonotype was detected many times. V and J are TRBV20-1 and TRBJ1-1; 9 nucleotides line up with TRBD1. CDR3 length: 15 residues. V lost 2 bases and J lost 7; bases outside the gene matches: 11. Per germline, CDR1 DFQATT and CDR2 SNEGSKA (reference sequence). The CDR3 is CSARPPQGTGIEAFF. For the CDR3, the DNA is TGCAGTGCTAGACCACCTCAGGGGACAGGGATTGAAGCTTTCTTT.

This clonotype was counted at least ten times. The chain has TRBV20-1 and TRBJ2-5; tentative D call: TRBD2 (6 bases). Germline V CDR1 and CDR2: DFQATT, SNEGSKA (reference sequence). Trimming stripped 1 base from V and 5 bases from J, with 14 bases between. This CDR3 spans 14 amino acids. The CDR3 protein is CSARGDSQRETQYF. The CDR3 DNA is TGCAGTGCTAGAGGGGACTCCCAAAGGGAGACCCAGTACTTC.

The J gene is TRBJ2-1, the V gene TRBV9; the D gene is possibly TRBD2 (6 bases). The CDR3 has 15 residues. V lost 0 bases, J lost 6 bases, and 13 bases lay in between. Germline-derived CDR1 and CDR2 are SGDLS and YYNGEE. CDR3 DNA: TGTGCCAGCAGCGTAGGCGGGATCCCCGGCAATGAGCAGTTCTTC. This codes for CASSVGGIPGNEQFF.

Note on this clonotype: Since a much larger clone is just one base distant, this may be a read error. Without the conserved terminal phenylalanine or tryptophan, this CDR3 likely stems from a read error. This sequence joins TRBV24-1 and TRBJ2-5, with D tentatively TRBD1 (6 bases). The CDR3 contains 13 residues. V dropped 5 bases and J dropped 5 bases, with 11 bases sitting between them. From germline, CDR1 is KGHDR and CDR2 SFDVKD. The CDR3 coding sequence is TGTGCCACCAGTGGCACAGGGTTGGAGACCCAGTACTAC. It codes for CATSGTGLETQYY.